Listed here are 17 T cell receptor beta chains from one sample, sequenced in a study of blood T cell repertoires in COVID-19. Sequencing was performed with immunoSEQ multiplex PCR; in TCRdb, only in-frame clones are kept and a portion is missing. Counted here are roughly 190,000 clones, approximately 90% occurring once; the ten biggest clones make up about 4.2%. The sequenced sample was peripheral blood. The receptor set was obtained from a human donor in a cohort sampled during active COVID-19.

Only a few counts were recorded for this clone. The CDR3 coding sequence is TGTGCCAGCAGGGGCCGCGGCTCGGGGGGGCGCGAGCAGTACTTC. Encoded protein: CASRGRGSGGREQYF. V gene TRBV3-1 (or the pseudogene TRBV3-2) combines with J gene TRBJ2-7, with 8 bases lining up with TRBD2. The CDR3 spans 15 residues. J lost 6 bases, V lost 6 bases, and 13 bases had no gene match. The V gene's germline CDR1 is LGHDT and CDR2 YNNKEL (reference sequence).

V is TRBV4-1 and J is TRBJ2-3, with 9 bases aligning to TRBD2. The CDR3 has 16 amino acids. Germline V gives CDR1 MGHRA, CDR2 YSYEKL. V shed 2 bases, J shed 6 bases, and the junction held 9 bases outside the gene matches. The CDR3, as DNA: TGCGCCAGCAGCCAAAGCGGGAGGTCGGGGAGGGATACGCAGTATTTT. Amino acids: CASSQSGRSGRDTQYF.

The V call is TRBV10-3, the J call TRBJ1-1; D gene ambiguous. The CDR3 is 13 residues long. Germline CDR1 and CDR2: ENHRY and SYGVKD. The CDR3 loop is CATTRDANTEAFF. CDR3 DNA sequence: TGTGCTACGACTAGGGATGCGAACACTGAAGCTTTCTTT.

This chain joins TRBV21-1 and TRBJ2-7; the table gives TRBD1 as D, unverified against the DNA. TRBV21-1 is an annotated pseudogene. The CDR3 has 15 amino acids. Here the CDR3 DNA reads TGTGCCAGCAGCAAAGTACGACAGGGGTTCTACGAGCAGTACTTC. It encodes CASSKVRQGFYEQYF.

This clone has only one observation. This sequence joins TRBV2 and TRBJ2-1; no reliable D call. Germline V gives CDR1 SNHLY, CDR2 FYNNEI. The CDR3 has 13 residues. V was cut by 4 bases and J by 1 base, with 5 bases left in between. The chain's CDR3 is CASSVISYNEQFF. CDR3 sequence (DNA): TGTGCCAGCAGTGTAATTTCCTACAATGAGCAGTTCTTC. The whole variable domain, filled in from reference TRBV2 and TRBJ2-1, reads EPEVTQTPSHQVTQMGQEVILRCVPISNHLYFYWYRQILGQKVEFLVSFYNNEISEKSEIFDDQFSVERPDGSNFTLKIRSTKLEDSAMYFCASSVISYNEQFFGPGTRLTVL.

This clone has only one observation. The rearrangement uses TRBV12-3 or TRBV12-4 and TRBJ1-3, with D unclear. The CDR3 is 13 residues long. The V end was cut by 4 bases, the J end by 4 bases, with 8 bases between. For the CDR3, the DNA is TGTGCCAGCAGTTCCCCTACCGGAAACACCATATATTTT. Protein sequence: CASSSPTGNTIYF.

V gene TRBV9 combines with J gene TRBJ1-4; the match to TRBD1 covers 9 bases. The CDR3 loop spans 14 amino acids. With 4 bases clipped from V and 5 bases from J, the junction kept 3 bases outside the gene matches. The germline CDR1 and CDR2 sequences are SGDLS and YYNGEE. This CDR3 reads CASSPGTGNEKLFF. The CDR3 nucleotides are TGTGCCAGCAGCCCAGGGACAGGGAATGAAAAACTGTTTTTT.

The CDR3 DNA reads as TGCGCCAGCAGCCAAGATTACGCGGGGGCCTACGAGCAGTACTTC. As protein: CASSQDYAGAYEQYF. This sequence joins TRBV4-1 and TRBJ2-7; 7 positions match TRBD2. Germline-derived CDR1 and CDR2 are MGHRA and YSYEKL. V was pared by 0 bases and J by 2 bases, with 4 bases of the junction left unmatched. This CDR3 has 15 residues.

This rearrangement joins TRBV12-3 or TRBV12-4 to TRBJ2-5; maybe TRBD2 (6 bases). Trimming took off 5 bases at V and 5 bases at J, with 9 bases between the two ends. The CDR3 runs to 12 residues. The CDR3 reads CASSGTAETQYF. The CDR3 DNA reads TGTGCCAGCAGTGGGACTGCCGAGACCCAGTACTTC.

The sample holds one count of this clone. The chain carries TRBV5-4 and TRBJ2-3, with 9 bases lining up with TRBD1. The CDR3 contains 15 residues. V was clipped by 3 bases and J by 4 bases; unmatched bases: 6. Looked up from germline, CDR1 is SGHNT and CDR2 is YYREEE (reference sequence). CDR3 amino acids: CASSSGTGYADTQYF. As DNA, the CDR3 is TGTGCCAGCAGCTCCGGGACAGGGTACGCAGATACGCAGTATTTT.

This clone was detected only a few times. The chain joins TRBV5-1 to TRBJ1-1; D is unresolved. Germline lookup yields CDR1 SGHRS and CDR2 YFSETQ. Trimming took off 2 bases at V and 1 base at J, with 9 bases between the two ends. The CDR3 spans 14 residues. CDR3 coding DNA: TGCGCCAGCAGCTTCCGTACAGCGAACACTGAAGCTTTCTTT. Translation: CASSFRTANTEAFF.

V usage is TRBV28 and J usage is TRBJ1-6; the match to TRBD1 covers 9 bases. The junction had 4 bases not matched to a gene; V was cut back by 6 bases and J by 7 bases. This CDR3 is 14 amino acids long. Germline V gene lookup returns CDR1 MDHEN and CDR2 SYDVKM. CDR3 nucleotides: TGTGCCAGCAGCCAGGGACAGGGAAATTCACCCCTCCACTTT. Translated, it gives CASSQGQGNSPLHF.

This clone was seen a few times. This chain uses TRBV29-1 with TRBJ1-1; 8 bases line up with TRBD1. The germline gives CDR1 SQVTM, CDR2 ANQGSEA. The J segment lost 4 bases and the V segment lost 6 bases, leaving 4 bases of the junction unmatched. This CDR3 has 12 residues. DNA of the CDR3: TGCAGCGTCGCCGACAGGGGCACTGAAGCTTTCTTT. Its protein is CSVADRGTEAFF.

The chain employs TRBV29-1 and TRBJ2-2; TRBD1 matches at 8 bases. The junction had 7 bases not matched to a gene; V was cut back by 6 bases and J by 1 base. Germline-derived CDR1 and CDR2 are SQVTM and ANQGSEA. The CDR3 has 15 amino acids. CDR3 region: CSVRAGTGNTGELFF. CDR3 nucleotides: TGCAGCGTCCGCGCCGGGACAGGGAACACCGGGGAGCTGTTTTTT.

V and J are TRBV29-1 and TRBJ2-7; 9 bases agree with TRBD2. V lost 4 bases and J lost 5; bases outside the gene matches: 9. The CDR3 length is 14 residues. Looked up from germline, CDR1 is SQVTM and CDR2 is ANQGSEA. CDR3 in DNA: TGCAGCGTTGCAATAGCGGGAGTGGGAGACGAGCAGTACTTC. Its translation: CSVAIAGVGDEQYF.

The chain recombines TRBV3-1 (or the pseudogene TRBV3-2) with TRBJ2-5; TRBD2 matches at 10 bases. CDR1 and CDR2 from the germline V gene are LGHDT and YNNKEL (reference sequence). With 4 bases clipped from V and 4 bases from J, the junction kept 6 bases outside the gene matches. This CDR3 comprises 15 residues. CDR3 loop: CASSPTGLALETQYF. The CDR3 DNA reads as TGTGCCAGCAGCCCGACGGGACTAGCGTTAGAGACCCAGTACTTC.

This chain connects TRBV5-3 to TRBJ2-1; TRBD1 aligns across 8 bases. TRBV5-3 is reported as an ORF; its role is uncertain. V lost 3 bases, J lost 13 bases, and 12 bases stayed unmatched. The CDR3 contains 14 residues. DNA for the CDR3: TGTGCCAGAAGCTCCTACTATACAGGGGGGATTCAGTTCTTC. It codes for CARSSYYTGGIQFF.